This TCR beta chain was identified during a study of T cell responses to AZD1222 COVID-19 vaccine. Regarding the study as a whole: Spike-specific TCR breadth and depth rose after two AZD1222 doses. Baseline serostatus was positive in only six AZD1222 recipients.

Profiling relied on immunoSEQ multiplex PCR, and the TCRdb table lists in-frame clones only, not all of them. Among some 150,000 clones listed, more than 90% were seen once. The V gene lost 1 base and the J gene lost 0 bases, with 13 bases spanning the gap. This CDR3 region has 18 residues. Germline V gene data show CDR1 as SGHVS and CDR2 as FQNEAQ. As for this clone: The antigen is unknown.

The material sequenced was peripheral blood, taken 28 days after the second AZD1222 dose. V is TRBV7-8 and J is TRBJ1-6; D gene ambiguous. The clonotype was recovered from an adult who received the AZD1222 COVID-19 vaccine. The CDR3 coding sequence is TGTGCCAGCAGCTTAGAAGGGTATCTTAGCTCCTATAATTCACCCCTCCACTTT. Translating gives CASSLEGYLSSYNSPLHF. The full variable domain, its missing parts supplied by reference TRBV7-8 and TRBJ1-6, is GAGVSQSPRYKVAKRGQDVALRCDPISGHVSLFWYQQALGQGPEFLTYFQNEAQLDKSGLPSDRFFAERPEGSVSTLKIQRTQQEDSAVYLCASSLEGYLSSYNSPLHFGNGTRLTVT.